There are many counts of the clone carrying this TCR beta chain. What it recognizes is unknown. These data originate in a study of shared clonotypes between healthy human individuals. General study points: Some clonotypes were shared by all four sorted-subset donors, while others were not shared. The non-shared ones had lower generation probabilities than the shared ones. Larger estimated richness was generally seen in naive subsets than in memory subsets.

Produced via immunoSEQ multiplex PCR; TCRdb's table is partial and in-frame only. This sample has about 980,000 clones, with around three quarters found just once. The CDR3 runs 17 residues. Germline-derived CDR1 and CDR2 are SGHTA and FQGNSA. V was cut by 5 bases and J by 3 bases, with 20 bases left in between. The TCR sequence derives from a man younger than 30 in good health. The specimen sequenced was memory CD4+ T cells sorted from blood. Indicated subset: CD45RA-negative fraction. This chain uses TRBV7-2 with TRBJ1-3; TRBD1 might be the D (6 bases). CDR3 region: CASSPATGRVVGNTIYF. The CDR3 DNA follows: TGTGCCAGCAGCCCCGCTACAGGGCGGGTGGTTGGAAACACCATATATTTT.